A single TCR beta chain is shown here with its context. Its antigen is still unknown. A junction boundary mismatches the germline segment, possibly from a read error. The CDR3 sequence is 17 residues long. Germline CDR1 is DFQATT and CDR2 is SNEGSKA (reference sequence). The sample is drawn from a study of response to subunit inactivated influenza vaccine. TCRdb analysed the RT-PCR reads with MiXCR anew, one entry per CDR3 protein. The sample includes about 500,000 distinct CDR3 sequences, 15% to 20% of them seen just once. Overall study findings and caveats: Authors suggested each seasonal flu vaccination may recruit only limited numbers of new T cells.

The chain employs TRBV20-1 and TRBJ2-7; D is possibly TRBD2 (7 bases). The clonotype comes from a man aged 45-69 years who received an inactivated influenza vaccine. Specimen: CD4+ T cells sorted from PBMCs, collected roughly 24 months after vaccination. In nucleotides, the CDR3 is TGCTGTGCTAGAGCGGGTCTTGGTTTCGGGGGGCTCTACGAGCAGTACTTC. Translating it yields CCARAGLGFGGLYEQYF.